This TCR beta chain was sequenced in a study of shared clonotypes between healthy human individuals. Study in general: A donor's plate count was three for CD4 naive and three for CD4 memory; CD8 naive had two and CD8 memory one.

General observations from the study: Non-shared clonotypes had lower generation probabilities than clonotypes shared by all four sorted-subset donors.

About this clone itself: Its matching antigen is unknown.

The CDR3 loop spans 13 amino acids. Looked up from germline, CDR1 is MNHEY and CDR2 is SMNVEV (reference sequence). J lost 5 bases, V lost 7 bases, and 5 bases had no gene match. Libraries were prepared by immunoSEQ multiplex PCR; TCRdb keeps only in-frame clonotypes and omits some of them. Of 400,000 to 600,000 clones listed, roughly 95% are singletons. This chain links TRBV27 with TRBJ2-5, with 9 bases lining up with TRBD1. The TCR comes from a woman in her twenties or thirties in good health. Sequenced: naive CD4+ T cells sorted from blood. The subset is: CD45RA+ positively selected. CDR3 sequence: CASKDRGTETQYF. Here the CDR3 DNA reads TGTGCCAGCAAGGACAGGGGAACGGAGACCCAGTACTTC.